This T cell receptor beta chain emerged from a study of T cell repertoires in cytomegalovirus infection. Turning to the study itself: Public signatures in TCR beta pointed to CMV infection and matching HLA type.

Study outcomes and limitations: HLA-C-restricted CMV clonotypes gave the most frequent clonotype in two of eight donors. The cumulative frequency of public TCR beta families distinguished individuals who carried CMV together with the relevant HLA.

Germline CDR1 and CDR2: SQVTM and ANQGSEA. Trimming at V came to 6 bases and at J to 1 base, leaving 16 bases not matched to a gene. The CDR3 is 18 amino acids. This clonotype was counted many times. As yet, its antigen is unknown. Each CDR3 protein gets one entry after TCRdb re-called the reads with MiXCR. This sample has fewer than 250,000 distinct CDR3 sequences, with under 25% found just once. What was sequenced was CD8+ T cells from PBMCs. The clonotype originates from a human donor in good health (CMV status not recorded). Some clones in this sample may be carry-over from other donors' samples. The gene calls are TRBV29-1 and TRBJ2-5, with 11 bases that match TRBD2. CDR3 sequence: CSVGRLGTSGRLQETQYF. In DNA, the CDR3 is TGCAGCGTCGGAAGATTGGGTACTAGCGGGAGACTCCAAGAGACCCAGTACTTC.